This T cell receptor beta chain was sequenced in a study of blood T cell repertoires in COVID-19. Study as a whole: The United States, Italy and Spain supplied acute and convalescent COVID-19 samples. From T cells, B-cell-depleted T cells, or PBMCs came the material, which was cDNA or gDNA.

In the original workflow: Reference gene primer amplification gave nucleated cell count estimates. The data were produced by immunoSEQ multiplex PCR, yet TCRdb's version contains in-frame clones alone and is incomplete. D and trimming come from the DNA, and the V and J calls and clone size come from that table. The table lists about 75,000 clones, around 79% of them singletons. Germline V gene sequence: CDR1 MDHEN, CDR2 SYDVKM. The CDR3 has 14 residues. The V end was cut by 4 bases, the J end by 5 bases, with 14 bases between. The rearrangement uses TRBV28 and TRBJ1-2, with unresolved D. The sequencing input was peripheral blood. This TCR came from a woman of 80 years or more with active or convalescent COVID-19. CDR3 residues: CASSYPQITYGYTF. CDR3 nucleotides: TGTGCCAGCAGTTACCCCCAAATAACTTATGGCTACACCTTC.